A selection of T cell receptor beta chains follows, all from one sample in a study of cytomegalovirus exposure and HLA in healthy donors. Clones were sequenced by immunoSEQ multiplex PCR, and TCRdb holds only the in-frame ones, with some missing. The sample has 220,000 or so clones, approximately 83% seen once. The specimen was PBMCs. Every receptor here comes from a woman aged 30 to 39 in good health and CMV-seropositive. The CDR3 runs from the conserved cysteine through the conserved F or W. The D gene is left open where the match is weak. For some rows the clone size is stated as once, few or many, or as a class when expanded; others skip it.

D: -
J: TRBJ1-1
V: TRBV2
size: once
CDR3: CASSGDSSNTEAFF
DNA: TGTGCCAGCTCAGGAGACAGCTCCAACACTGAAGCTTTCTTT

D: -
J: TRBJ1-1
V: TRBV28
size: -
CDR3: CASSLPRGNTEAFF
DNA: TGTGCCAGCAGCCTACCTAGGGGGAACACTGAAGCTTTCTTT

D: -
J: TRBJ2-7
V: TRBV7-2
size: -
CDR3: CASSLVGALSYEQYF
DNA: TGTGCCAGCAGCTTAGTCGGGGCGCTCTCCTACGAGCAGTACTTC

D: -
J: TRBJ2-3
V: TRBV27
size: -
CDR3: CASSFSGYTDTQYF
DNA: TGTGCCAGCAGTTTTTCTGGCTACACAGATACGCAGTATTTT

D: -
J: TRBJ1-2
V: TRBV27
size: -
CDR3: CASSFGGSTNYGYTF
DNA: TGTGCCAGCAGTTTTGGCGGCAGCACTAACTATGGCTACACCTTC

D: -
J: TRBJ2-1
V: TRBV12-5
size: -
CDR3: CASGLVPDGRFNNEQFF
DNA: TGTGCTAGTGGTTTGGTCCCTGACGGACGCTTTAACAATGAGCAGTTCTTC

D: -
J: TRBJ1-5
V: TRBV2
size: -
CDR3: CASSEQGTGQPQHF
DNA: TGTGCCAGCAGTGAGCAGGGTACAGGTCAGCCCCAGCATTTT

D: -
J: TRBJ2-1
V: TRBV11-3
size: -
CDR3: CASSSDGYYNEQFF
DNA: TGTGCCAGCAGCTCGGACGGCTACTACAATGAGCAGTTCTTC

D: -
J: TRBJ1-1
V: TRBV7-9
size: few
CDR3: CASSPEGVTEAFF
DNA: TGTGCCAGCAGCCCTGAGGGGGTAACTGAAGCTTTCTTT

D: -
J: TRBJ1-2
V: TRBV27
size: few
CDR3: CASSTFRTVRKGYTF
DNA: TGTGCCAGCAGTACATTTCGGACCGTTCGGAAGGGCTACACCTTC

D: TRBD2
J: TRBJ2-1
V: TRBV5-6
size: -
CDR3: CASSLGAGGPGQFF
DNA: TGTGCCAGCAGCTTGGGAGCGGGAGGGCCGGGGCAGTTCTTC

D: -
J: TRBJ1-1
V: TRBV29-1
size: -
CDR3: CSVLVRGRVGGTEAFF
DNA: TGCAGCGTTTTGGTCAGGGGCCGCGTGGGAGGCACTGAAGCTTTCTTT

D: TRBD2
J: TRBJ2-7
V: TRBV11-2
size: few
CDR3: CASSPFSGAYEQYF
DNA: TGTGCCAGCAGCCCTTTTAGCGGGGCCTACGAGCAGTACTTC

D: -
J: TRBJ2-7
V: TRBV18
size: -
CDR3: CASSGAESSYEQYF
DNA: TGTGCCAGCTCAGGAGCGGAAAGCTCCTACGAGCAGTACTTC

D: TRBD2
J: TRBJ2-5
V: TRBV2
size: -
CDR3: CATEREFAETQYF
DNA: TGTGCCACCGAGCGGGAGTTCGCGGAGACCCAGTACTTC

D: -
J: TRBJ1-5
V: TRBV19
size: -
CDR3: CASSHDSYSNQPQHF
DNA: TGTGCCAGTAGTCACGACAGCTATAGCAATCAGCCCCAGCATTTT

D: -
J: TRBJ2-7
V: TRBV20-1
size: -
CDR3: CSANIGDEQYF
DNA: TGCAGTGCCAACATAGGGGACGAGCAGTACTTC

D: -
J: TRBJ1-1
V: TRBV27
size: -
CDR3: CASSPGQSSTEAFF
DNA: TGTGCCAGCAGTCCGGGACAAAGTAGCACTGAAGCTTTCTTT

D: -
J: TRBJ1-4
V: TRBV7-9
size: -
CDR3: CASSLEGRVGAEKLFF
DNA: TGTGCCAGCAGCTTAGAAGGCCGGGTCGGAGCCGAAAAACTGTTTTTT

D: TRBD2
J: TRBJ2-1
V: TRBV18
size: -
CDR3: CASSPPGGLAGALNEQFF
DNA: TGTGCCAGCTCACCACCGGGGGGACTAGCGGGAGCCTTAAATGAGCAGTTCTTC

D: -
J: TRBJ1-5
V: TRBV15
size: -
CDR3: CATSRVGGIKPQHF
DNA: TGTGCCACCAGCAGAGTAGGGGGTATCAAGCCCCAGCATTTT

D: TRBD1
J: TRBJ2-3
V: TRBV7-9
size: -
CDR3: CASSRTGAEDTQYF
DNA: TGTGCCAGCAGCCGAACAGGGGCGGAAGATACGCAGTATTTT

D: TRBD1
J: TRBJ2-7
V: TRBV5-1
size: few
CDR3: CASSLKPGQGEYEQYF
DNA: TGCGCCAGCAGCTTAAAACCGGGACAGGGGGAGTACGAGCAGTACTTC

D: -
J: TRBJ1-1
V: TRBV6-5
size: -
CDR3: CASSPRTDTEAFF
DNA: TGTGCCAGCAGCCCCCGGACGGACACTGAAGCTTTCTTT

D: -
J: TRBJ1-1
V: TRBV30
size: -
CDR3: CAWSVLGSENTEAFF
DNA: TGTGCCTGGAGTGTACTCGGTTCGGAGAACACTGAAGCTTTCTTT

D: TRBD2
J: TRBJ2-7
V: TRBV7-2
size: once
CDR3: CASSSPASGIYEQYF
DNA: TGTGCCAGCAGCTCGCCGGCTAGCGGGATTTACGAGCAGTACTTC

D: -
J: TRBJ2-3
V: TRBV20-1
size: -
CDR3: CSATVDYSQYF
DNA: TGCAGTGCGACAGTGGACTATTCGCAGTATTTT

D: -
J: TRBJ1-5
V: TRBV19
size: -
CDR3: CASSISAYSNQPQHF
DNA: TGTGCCAGTAGTATAAGTGCGTATAGCAATCAGCCCCAGCATTTT

D: -
J: TRBJ2-5
V: TRBV14
size: -
CDR3: CASSQIGGAETQYF
DNA: TGTGCCAGCAGCCAAATTGGGGGGGCAGAGACCCAGTACTTC

D: -
J: TRBJ2-3
V: TRBV10-1
size: -
CDR3: CASSDGSSDTQYF
DNA: TGCGCCAGCAGTGATGGAAGTTCAGATACGCAGTATTTT

D: TRBD2
J: TRBJ2-3
V: TRBV7-9
size: -
CDR3: CASSRTSGRLDTQYF
DNA: TGTGCCAGCAGCCGGACTAGCGGGAGGCTAGATACGCAGTATTTT

D: -
J: TRBJ1-1
V: TRBV6-5
size: -
CDR3: CASRRTTYTEAFF
DNA: TGTGCCAGCAGACGGACAACTTACACTGAAGCTTTCTTT

D: TRBD1
J: TRBJ2-7
V: TRBV27
size: -
CDR3: CASRKTGGYEQYF
DNA: TGTGCCAGCAGGAAGACAGGGGGATACGAGCAGTACTTC

D: TRBD1
J: TRBJ2-1
V: TRBV7-2
size: -
CDR3: CASSLIGQGNEQFF
DNA: TGTGCCAGCAGCTTAATAGGACAGGGCAATGAGCAGTTCTTC

D: -
J: TRBJ2-5
V: TRBV14
size: -
CDR3: CASSPGQYPEETQYF
DNA: TGTGCCAGCAGCCCTGGGCAGTACCCTGAAGAGACCCAGTACTTC

D: -
J: TRBJ2-5
V: TRBV7-2
size: -
CDR3: CASSLGGRGTQETQYF
DNA: TGTGCCAGCAGCTTAGGAGGTAGGGGGACCCAAGAGACCCAGTACTTC

D: -
J: TRBJ2-7
V: TRBV7-8
size: few
CDR3: CASSLLFGSGTLSYEQYF
DNA: TGTGCCAGCAGCTTACTTTTCGGTTCCGGGACTTTGTCCTACGAGCAGTACTTC

D: -
J: TRBJ1-1
V: TRBV4-1
size: -
CDR3: CASSHIYRSYTEAFF
DNA: TGCGCCAGCAGCCATATCTATCGGAGCTACACTGAAGCTTTCTTT

D: TRBD1
J: TRBJ2-1
V: TRBV5-1
size: -
CDR3: CASSSGTGVSNEQFF
DNA: TGCGCCAGCAGCTCCGGGACAGGGGTCAGCAATGAGCAGTTCTTC

D: -
J: TRBJ2-7
V: TRBV11-2
size: -
CDR3: CASSPRSNGADEQYF
DNA: TGTGCCAGCAGCCCTAGGTCTAACGGGGCCGACGAGCAGTACTTC

D: -
J: TRBJ2-7
V: TRBV30
size: -
CDR3: CAWNRDSDLSEQYF
DNA: TGTGCCTGGAACCGGGACTCCGACCTTAGCGAGCAGTACTTC

D: TRBD2
J: TRBJ2-3
V: TRBV5-4
size: -
CDR3: CASSNPASGYTDTQYF
DNA: TGTGCCAGCAGCAACCCAGCTAGCGGATACACAGATACGCAGTATTTT

D: -
J: TRBJ1-1
V: TRBV30
size: -
CDR3: CAWEGWGKSDTEAFF
DNA: TGTGCCTGGGAGGGCTGGGGAAAGAGCGACACTGAAGCTTTCTTT

D: -
J: TRBJ2-7
V: TRBV30
size: -
CDR3: CAWSVASLSYEQYF
DNA: TGTGCCTGGAGTGTAGCCTCCCTTTCTTACGAGCAGTACTTC

D: -
J: TRBJ1-2
V: TRBV7-8
size: -
CDR3: CASSLGVETPRNYGYTF
DNA: TGTGCCAGCAGCTTAGGGGTGGAAACCCCCCGTAACTATGGCTACACCTTC

D: -
J: TRBJ1-3
V: TRBV27
size: -
CDR3: CASSLSINSGNTIYF
DNA: TGTGCCAGCAGTTTATCGATAAACTCTGGAAACACCATATATTTT

D: -
J: TRBJ1-1
V: TRBV19
size: -
CDR3: CASSIGSTEAFF
DNA: TGTGCCAGTAGTATAGGGAGTACTGAAGCTTTCTTT

D: -
J: TRBJ1-5
V: TRBV15
size: -
CDR3: CATSRSQGPNQPQHF
DNA: TGTGCCACCAGCAGATCACAGGGACCCAATCAGCCCCAGCATTTT

D: -
J: TRBJ2-1
V: TRBV7-9
size: -
CDR3: CASSLMGEPYNEQFF
DNA: TGTGCCAGCAGCCTCATGGGGGAGCCCTACAATGAGCAGTTCTTC

D: -
J: TRBJ2-6
V: TRBV27
size: -
CDR3: CASSLTGGLAGANVLTF
DNA: TGTGCCAGCAGTTTGACAGGTGGTCTGGCTGGGGCCAACGTCCTGACTTTC

D: -
J: TRBJ1-5
V: TRBV7-6
size: -
CDR3: CASSLGGGSQPQHF
DNA: TGTGCCAGCAGCCTAGGGGGGGGCAGTCAGCCCCAGCATTTT

D: -
J: TRBJ2-7
V: TRBV2
size: -
CDR3: CASAWEAGTYEQYF
DNA: TGTGCCAGCGCCTGGGAGGCGGGAACCTACGAGCAGTACTTC

D: -
J: TRBJ1-5
V: TRBV27
size: -
CDR3: CAPFGSRTRTPYSNQPQHF
DNA: TGTGCCCCGTTTGGTTCAAGAACCCGTACACCTTATAGCAATCAGCCCCAGCATTTT

D: -
J: TRBJ2-2
V: TRBV30
size: -
CDR3: CAWSPAGTNTGELFF
DNA: TGTGCCTGGAGTCCCGCGGGAACGAACACCGGGGAGCTGTTTTTT

D: -
J: TRBJ2-7
V: TRBV5-1
size: -
CDR3: CASSTGTGGLATYEQYF
DNA: TGCGCCAGCAGCACCGGGACAGGGGGACTAGCGACCTACGAGCAGTACTTC

D: -
J: TRBJ1-4
V: TRBV9
size: -
CDR3: CASSGGAATNEKLFF
DNA: TGTGCCAGCAGCGGGGGGGCTGCAACTAATGAAAAACTGTTTTTT

D: -
J: TRBJ1-4
V: TRBV2
size: -
CDR3: CASRGGPGGEKLFF
DNA: TGTGCCAGCAGGGGGGGACCCGGAGGTGAAAAACTGTTTTTT

D: -
J: TRBJ2-2
V: TRBV6-5
size: -
CDR3: CASNGRRNTGELFF
DNA: TGTGCCAGCAACGGACGGAGAAACACCGGGGAGCTGTTTTTT